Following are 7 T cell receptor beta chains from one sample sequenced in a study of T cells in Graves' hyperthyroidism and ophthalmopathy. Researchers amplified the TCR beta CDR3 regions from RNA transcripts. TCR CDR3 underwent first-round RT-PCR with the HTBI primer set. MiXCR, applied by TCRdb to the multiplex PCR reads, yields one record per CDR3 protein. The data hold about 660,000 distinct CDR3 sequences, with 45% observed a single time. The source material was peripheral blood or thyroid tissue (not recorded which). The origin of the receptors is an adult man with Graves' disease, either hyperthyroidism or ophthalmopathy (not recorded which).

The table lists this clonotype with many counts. In DNA form, the CDR3 reads TGCGCCAGCAGCCCCAGGACTAGCGCCGGGTCCTACGAGCAGTACTTC. It codes for CASSPRTSAGSYEQYF. J is TRBJ2-7 and V is TRBV4-1, with 9 bases lining up with TRBD2. With 4 bases clipped from V and 1 base from J, the junction kept 8 bases outside the gene matches. CDR1 and CDR2 from the germline V gene are MGHRA and YSYEKL. This CDR3 has 16 residues.

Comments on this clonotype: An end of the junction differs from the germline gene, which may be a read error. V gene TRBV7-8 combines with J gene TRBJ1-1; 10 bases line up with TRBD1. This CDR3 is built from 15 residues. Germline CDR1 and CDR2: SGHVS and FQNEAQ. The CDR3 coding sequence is TGTGCCAGCAGCGCCAGGACAGGGGGGGGCACTCAAGCTTTCTTT. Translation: CASSARTGGGTQAFF.

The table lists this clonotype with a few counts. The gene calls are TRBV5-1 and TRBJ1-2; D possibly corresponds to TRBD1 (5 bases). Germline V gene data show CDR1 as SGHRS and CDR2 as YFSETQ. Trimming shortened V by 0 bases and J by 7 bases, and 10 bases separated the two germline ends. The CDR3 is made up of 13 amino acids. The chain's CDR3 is CASSLEGAFGYTF. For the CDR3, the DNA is TGCGCCAGCAGCTTGGAAGGGGCATTTGGCTACACCTTC.

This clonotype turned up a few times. This chain's CDR3 is CASSLQQGANYGYTF. DNA for the CDR3: TGTGCCAGCAGCTTACAACAGGGTGCTAACTATGGCTACACCTTC. The rearrangement links TRBV7-9 to TRBJ1-2, with D possibly TRBD1 on 6 matching bases. Between the trimmed V and J ends, which lost 2 bases and 0 bases, there was a span of 10 bases. This CDR3 has 15 residues. Germline V lookup: CDR1 SEHNR, CDR2 FQNEAQ (reference sequence).

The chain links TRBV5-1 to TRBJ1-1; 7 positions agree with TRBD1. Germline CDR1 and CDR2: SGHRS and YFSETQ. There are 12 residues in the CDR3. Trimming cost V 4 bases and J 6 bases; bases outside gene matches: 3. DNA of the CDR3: TGCGCCAGCAGCATAGGGGGCCCTGAAGCTTTCTTT. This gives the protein CASSIGGPEAFF.

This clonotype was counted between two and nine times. For the CDR3, the DNA is TGTGCCAGCAGCGAACAGGGACCCACTGAAGCTTTCTTT. Its protein product is CASSEQGPTEAFF. The rearrangement joins TRBV9 to TRBJ1-1, with D possibly being TRBD1 (6 bases). This CDR3 has 13 amino acids. The V gene lost 3 bases and the J gene lost 4 bases, with 10 bases spanning the gap. Germline V CDR1 and CDR2: SGDLS, YYNGEE.

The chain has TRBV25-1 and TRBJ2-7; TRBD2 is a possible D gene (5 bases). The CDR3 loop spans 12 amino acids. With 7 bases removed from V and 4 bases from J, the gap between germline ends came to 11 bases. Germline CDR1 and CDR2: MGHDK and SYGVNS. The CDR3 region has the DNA TGTGCCAGCACCCCGGGATTGTACGAGCAGTACTTC. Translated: CASTPGLYEQYF.